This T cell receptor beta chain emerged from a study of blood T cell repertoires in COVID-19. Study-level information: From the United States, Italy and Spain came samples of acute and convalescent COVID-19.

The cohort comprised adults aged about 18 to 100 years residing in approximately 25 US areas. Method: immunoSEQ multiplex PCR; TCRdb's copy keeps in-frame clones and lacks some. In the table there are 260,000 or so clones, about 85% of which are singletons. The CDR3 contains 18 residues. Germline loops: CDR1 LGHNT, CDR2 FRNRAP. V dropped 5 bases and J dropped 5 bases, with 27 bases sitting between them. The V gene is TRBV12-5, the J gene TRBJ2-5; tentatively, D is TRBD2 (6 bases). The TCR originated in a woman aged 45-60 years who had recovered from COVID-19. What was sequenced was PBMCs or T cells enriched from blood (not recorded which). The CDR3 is CASGPFGSSPAGKETQYF. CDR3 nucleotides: TGTGCTAGTGGTCCCTTCGGGTCCTCGCCGGCGGGGAAGGAGACCCAGTACTTC.